This is a list of T cell receptor beta chains from one sample in a study of early T cells in non-severe SARS-CoV-2 infection. TCRdb passed the 5' RACE reads through MiXCR, listing each CDR3 protein once. This table holds 60,000 to 90,000 distinct CDR3 sequences, roughly 9.4% found once. Sample: whole blood. The receptors derive from an adult who was a healthcare worker with PCR-confirmed SARS-CoV-2 infection or an uninfected control (not recorded which). CDR3s leave out the opening cysteine and the closing phenylalanine or tryptophan. The size of a clone is reported for some rows only, either as once, few or many, or as a class for expanded clones.

j_call v_call clone_size cdr3_aa
TRBJ2-4 TRBV7-2 few ASSLTRASGMGNIQY
TRBJ2-3 TRBV6-6 . ASGGGDTQY
TRBJ2-1 TRBV7-9 few ASSLDSSSYNEQF
TRBJ2-2 TRBV5-1 few ASSLAAFVNTGELF
TRBJ2-5 TRBV10-3 many AIRTGDQETQY
TRBJ2-3 TRBV19 . ASSPASTDTQY
TRBJ2-1 TRBV28 many AVRDQGAYEQF
TRBJ2-1 TRBV20-1 many SASSYTDADNEQF
TRBJ2-7 TRBV12-3/TRBV12-4 many ASRGAGGGYEQY
TRBJ2-3 TRBV12-3/TRBV12-4 . ASSRRGGNTDTQY
TRBJ1-2 TRBV28 . ASRPITENYGYT
TRBJ2-7 TRBV6-5 few ATRRAFGNPPGEQY
TRBJ1-2 TRBV9 . ASSVGGGYGYT
TRBJ2-2 TRBV9 many ASSSRSGPGELF
TRBJ2-3 TRBV5-8 few ASSWRDRETTDTQY
TRBJ2-1 TRBV6-5 few ASSPLAGSGNEQF
TRBJ2-2 TRBV5-1 many ASSLDGTYTGELF
TRBJ2-1 TRBV4-2 many ASSLQGGDSYNEQF
TRBJ1-2 TRBV20-1 few SARGLNYGYT
TRBJ2-2 TRBV6-6 few ASSATGGTGGELF
TRBJ2-7 TRBV7-7 many ASSLGWTSFNEQY
TRBJ2-3 TRBV27 many ASSFSGSTDTQY
TRBJ2-2 TRBV20-1 few SAIRQNTGELF
TRBJ2-7 TRBV30 few AWGQGAEQY
TRBJ2-1 TRBV2 many ASSKGYYNEQF
TRBJ2-1 TRBV7-2 many ASSSGTLPPRQGESYNEQF
TRBJ2-3 TRBV6-1 many ASRTSGDTQY
TRBJ2-5 TRBV29-1 . SVKGAETQY
TRBJ1-1 TRBV7-8 many ASREGLSAEAF
TRBJ2-7 TRBV11-2 many ASSLEGASYEQY
TRBJ2-3 TRBV3-1 many ASSQRASPSDTQY
TRBJ2-3 TRBV7-2 few ASSTTRTSTDTQY
TRBJ1-4 TRBV20-1 many SATAGTSHTTNEKLF
TRBJ2-1 TRBV3-1 many ASRQLAGAYNEQF
TRBJ2-7 TRBV7-2 many ASSLVGTSSYEQY
TRBJ2-2 TRBV30 many ASGQGAGELF
TRBJ2-5 TRBV20-1 few RAEPGLAGGPSY
TRBJ2-1 TRBV3-1 many ASSQAGIEQF
TRBJ2-3 TRBV19 few ASEGTGGTDTQY
TRBJ2-2 TRBV5-6 few ASSLGSGRQAGELF
TRBJ2-3 TRBV7-2 many ASSVGGRQLAADTQY